These 26 T cell receptor beta chains were sequenced from one sample in a study of shared clonotypes between healthy human individuals. Repertoires were generated with immunoSEQ multiplex PCR, while TCRdb's copy carries only in-frame clones and drops some. The sample holds under 2,500,000 clones, roughly 95% seen once. Sequencing input: naive CD4+ T cells sorted from blood. Subset of the sample: CD45RA+ positively selected. Receptors were obtained from a young man in good health.

This clone was counted only a few times. This rearrangement joins TRBV6-5 to TRBJ2-3, with D hard to call. The CDR3 extends over 12 amino acids. The germline V and J ends were trimmed by 2 bases and 5 bases, with 5 bases remaining between them. Germline V CDR1 and CDR2: MNHEY, SVGAGI. CDR3 region: CASSYLGDTQYF. CDR3 sequence (DNA): TGTGCCAGCAGTTACCTGGGAGATACGCAGTATTTT.

J is TRBJ2-2 and V is TRBV7-2, with D hard to call. The CDR3 is 15 amino acids. V gave up 1 base and J gave up 7 bases, with 13 bases separating them. CDR1 is SGHTA, CDR2 FQGNSA, per germline. In DNA, the CDR3 is TGTGCCAGCAGCTTAGTGGTGGGCGTCTACGGGGAGCTGTTTTTT. It encodes CASSLVVGVYGELFF.

The gene calls are TRBV7-9 and TRBJ2-5; D perhaps matches TRBD2 (5 bases). This CDR3 comprises 14 residues. Between the trimmed V and J ends, which lost 2 bases and 11 bases, there was a span of 18 bases. Per the germline V gene, CDR1 is SEHNR and CDR2 is FQNEAQ (reference sequence). CDR3 amino acids: CASSLSVRTGEQYF. CDR3 DNA sequence: TGTGCCAGCAGCTTATCAGTCCGGACTGGGGAGCAGTACTTC.

With respect to this clone: Other nucleotide sequences in the sample specify the same CDR3. The V gene is TRBV15, the J gene TRBJ1-2, with D possibly TRBD1 on 5 matching bases. Germline V gene lookup returns CDR1 LNHNV and CDR2 YYDKDF (reference sequence). This CDR3 spans 13 amino acids. Trimming removed 0 bases from V and 4 bases from J, with 6 bases in between. The CDR3 coding sequence is TGTGCCACCAGCAGAGATCAGGGCTATGGCTACACCTTC. It encodes CATSRDQGYGYTF.

As for this clone: The same CDR3 can be traced to other DNA sequences in this sample. The genes are TRBV5-1 and TRBJ1-1; possibly TRBD1 for D (5 bases). Germline CDR1 reads SGHRS; CDR2 reads YFSETQ. The CDR3 spans 14 residues. V lost 3 bases and J 4 bases, leaving 13 bases between the germline ends. The CDR3 is CASSSRQGATEAFF. CDR3 nucleotide sequence: TGCGCCAGCAGCTCACGGCAGGGCGCCACTGAAGCTTTCTTT.

In the case of this clone: Other nucleotide sequences from this sample produce the same CDR3. The chain carries TRBV6-5 and TRBJ1-1; TRBD1 matches at 8 bases. Germline assignment: CDR1 MNHEY and CDR2 SVGAGI. This CDR3 has 15 residues. Trimming cost V 5 bases and J 5 bases; bases outside gene matches: 10. CDR3 nucleotides: TGTGCCAGCAGTCCCGGGACAGGCGGTAGGACTGAAGCTTTCTTT. It encodes CASSPGTGGRTEAFF.

The chain combines TRBV21-1 with TRBJ1-3. TRBV21-1 is noted as a pseudogene. The CDR3 covers 16 residues. The CDR3 loop is CASSNLSLSSGNTIYF. In DNA, the CDR3 is TGTGCCAGCAGCAATTTAAGCCTCAGCTCTGGAAACACCATATATTTT.

This chain uses TRBV5-1 with TRBJ2-5, with TRBD1 identical over 9 bases. Germline V gene lookup returns CDR1 SGHRS and CDR2 YFSETQ. CDR3 length: 16 amino acids. The junction had 13 bases not matched to a gene; V was cut back by 7 bases and J by 3 bases. CDR3 amino acids: CASSPLQGTGKETQYF. Here the CDR3 DNA reads TGCGCCAGCTCTCCCCTACAGGGGACAGGGAAAGAGACCCAGTACTTC. Complete variable domain (other parts from reference TRBV5-1 and TRBJ2-5): KAGVTQTPRYLIKTRGQQVTLSCSPISGHRSVSWYQQTPGQGLQFLFEYFSETQRNKGNFPGRFSGRQFSNSRSEMNVSTLELGDSALYLCASSPLQGTGKETQYFGPGTRLLVL.

This rearrangement joins TRBV30 to TRBJ2-7; perhaps TRBD1 as D (6 bases). Germline CDR1 and CDR2: GTSNPN and SVGIG (reference sequence). V was clipped by 2 bases and J by 6 bases, with 14 bases between them. The CDR3 loop spans 13 amino acids. In DNA, the CDR3 is TGTGCCTGGAGTAGGCAGGGGTACGGCGAGCAGTACTTC. Residues: CAWSRQGYGEQYF.

This clone was seen just once. The chain joins TRBV7-6 to TRBJ1-1; D is unresolved. V dropped 0 bases and J dropped 4 bases, with 12 bases sitting between them. The CDR3 sequence is 15 residues long. CDR1 SGHVS and CDR2 FNYEAQ come from the germline V gene. In DNA form, the CDR3 reads TGTGCCAGCAGCTTAGCGACGACGGGTGGCACTGAAGCTTTCTTT. As protein: CASSLATTGGTEAFF.

The chain employs TRBV5-1 and TRBJ2-2; TRBD1 aligns across 7 bases. Germline CDR1 and CDR2: SGHRS and YFSETQ. The CDR3 is made up of 16 amino acids. With 5 bases clipped from V and 0 bases from J, the junction kept 7 bases outside the gene matches. CDR3 bases: TGCGCCAGCAGGGTTACAGGGGCAACGAACACCGGGGAGCTGTTTTTT. Translating gives CASRVTGATNTGELFF.

This sequence joins TRBV7-2 and TRBJ2-1; D is possibly TRBD1 (6 bases). CDR1 is SGHTA and CDR2 is FQGNSA in the germline V gene. V was trimmed by 4 bases and J by 2 bases, leaving 15 bases between them. CDR3 size: 16 residues. The CDR3 bases are TGTGCCAGCAGCTCACCTACAGGGCACCCCTACAATGAGCAGTTCTTC. Protein sequence: CASSSPTGHPYNEQFF.

The chain has TRBV11-3 and TRBJ2-7; a weak D match, TRBD1 (6 bases). The CDR3 contains 14 residues. Trimming took off 0 bases at V and 5 bases at J, with 11 bases between the two ends. Looked up from germline, CDR1 is SGHNT and CDR2 is YENEEA. In nucleotides, the CDR3 is TGTGCCAGCAGCTTAGAGGGGGCTAGCCACGAGCAGTACTTC. It is translated as CASSLEGASHEQYF.

The V gene is TRBV30, the J gene TRBJ1-5; 7 nucleotides match TRBD1. CDR3 length: 13 amino acids. The germline CDR1 and CDR2 sequences are GTSNPN and SVGIG (reference sequence). Trimming took 2 bases from V and 5 from J; bases not matched to a gene: 3. The CDR3 sequence: CAWSFQGDQPQHF. CDR3 sequence (DNA): TGTGCCTGGAGTTTCCAGGGGGATCAGCCCCAGCATTTT.

This clone was found once. The chain has TRBV4-1 and TRBJ1-6; maybe TRBD1 (6 bases). Germline V gene sequence: CDR1 MGHRA, CDR2 YSYEKL. V lost 0 bases and J 10 bases, leaving 13 bases between the germline ends. The CDR3 is 15 amino acids. CDR3 sequence reads: CASSQDWGLWSPLHF. CDR3 DNA: TGCGCCAGCAGCCAAGATTGGGGGCTTTGGTCACCCCTCCACTTT.

The chain employs TRBV5-4 and TRBJ2-1, with 8 positions matching TRBD1. CDR3 size: 13 residues. The V gene end was trimmed by 5 bases and the J gene end by 5 bases; junction bases not matched to a gene: 3. CDR1 and CDR2 (germline): SGHNT, YYREEE (reference sequence). Here the CDR3 DNA reads TGTGCCAGCAGAGGGACAGGCAACAATGAGCAGTTCTTC. Protein: CASRGTGNNEQFF.

With regard to this clone: Other DNA sequences in the same sample also yield this CDR3. In DNA form, the CDR3 reads TGTGCCAGCAATGGACAGGGGACAGATACGCAGTATTTT. Its protein is CASNGQGTDTQYF. The rearrangement joins TRBV2 to TRBJ2-3, with TRBD1 matching over 9 bases. With V trimmed by 7 bases and J by 3 bases, 2 bases remained unmatched. The length of the CDR3 is 13 residues. CDR1 is SNHLY and CDR2 is FYNNEI in the germline V gene.

The chain has TRBV5-1 and TRBJ2-6, with D maybe TRBD1 (5 bases). This CDR3 has 17 amino acids. V dropped 5 bases and J dropped 4 bases, with 19 bases sitting between them. Germline CDR1 SGHRS, CDR2 YFSETQ. The CDR3 region has the DNA TGCGCCAGCAGACTTCTCTCAGGGTTTAGCGGGGCCAACGTCCTGACTTTC. Residues: CASRLLSGFSGANVLTF. The whole variable domain, filled in from reference TRBV5-1 and TRBJ2-6, reads KAGVTQTPRYLIKTRGQQVTLSCSPISGHRSVSWYQQTPGQGLQFLFEYFSETQRNKGNFPGRFSGRQFSNSRSEMNVSTLELGDSALYLCASRLLSGFSGANVLTFGAGSRLTVL.

V usage is TRBV7-2 and J usage is TRBJ2-3, with 9 bases identical to TRBD2. V was clipped by 6 bases and J by 6 bases; unmatched bases: 13. This CDR3 has 16 residues. Looked up from germline, CDR1 is SGHTA and CDR2 is FQGNSA. CDR3 residues: CASSRGGSGSFDTQYF. The CDR3 DNA reads TGTGCCAGCAGTCGTGGGGGTAGCGGGAGTTTTGATACGCAGTATTTT. Complete variable domain (other parts from reference TRBV7-2 and TRBJ2-3): GAGVSQSPSNKVTEKGKDVELRCDPISGHTALYWYRQSLGQGLEFLIYFQGNSAPDKSGLPSDRFSAERTGGSVSTLTIQRTQQEDSAVYLCASSRGGSGSFDTQYFGPGTRLTVL.

The gene calls are TRBV6-6 and TRBJ2-1; tentatively, D is TRBD2 (5 bases). The CDR3 has 12 residues. V lost 8 bases to trimming and J lost 4 bases, with 9 bases between them. Germline assignment: CDR1 MNHNY and CDR2 SVGAGI (reference sequence). CDR3 sequence: CASRSGYNEQFF. CDR3 nucleotide sequence: TGTGCCAGCCGGAGCGGATACAATGAGCAGTTCTTC.

V is TRBV5-1 and J is TRBJ1-1; D not resolved. This CDR3 has 14 amino acids. In germline, CDR1 is SGHRS, CDR2 YFSETQ. The V gene lost 4 bases and the J gene lost 4 bases, with 14 bases spanning the gap. CDR3 sequence: CASSAVVGSTEAFF. In DNA form, the CDR3 reads TGCGCCAGCAGCGCGGTCGTCGGGAGCACTGAAGCTTTCTTT.

The J gene is TRBJ2-4, the V gene TRBV7-2; D is possibly TRBD2 (6 bases). CDR3 length equals 15 residues. V dropped 5 bases and J dropped 10 bases, with 21 bases sitting between them. Germline V lookup: CDR1 SGHTA, CDR2 FQGNSA. The CDR3 region has the DNA TGTGCCAGCAGCCCCGGAGACCCCCCTGGGGGGATTCAGTACTTC. This translates into CASSPGDPPGGIQYF.

The genes are TRBV9 and TRBJ2-5; 9 bases fit TRBD2. CDR1 is SGDLS and CDR2 is YYNGEE in the germline V gene. V shed 0 bases and J 5 bases; nucleotides not matched to a gene: 11. The CDR3 length is 17 residues. CDR3 in DNA: TGTGCCAGCAGCGTAGCTGGTAGCGGGGGCCCGATGGAGACCCAGTACTTC. Translating it yields CASSVAGSGGPMETQYF.

The chain uses TRBV7-9 and TRBJ1-2, with 7 bases aligning to TRBD1. The CDR3 runs to 11 residues. The V and J ends lost 11 bases and 5 bases, in that order; junction bases with no gene match: 5. Germline assignment: CDR1 SEHNR and CDR2 FQNEAQ (reference sequence). The CDR3 nucleotides read TGTGCCGGAGGGGGCGGTTATGGCTACACCTTC. It yields the protein CAGGGGYGYTF.

V and J are TRBV5-1 and TRBJ2-1; TRBD2 matches at 12 bases. CDR3 length: 16 amino acids. The V segment lost 4 bases and the J segment 7 bases; nucleotides outside the gene matches: 9. Germline lookup yields CDR1 SGHRS and CDR2 YFSETQ. Here the CDR3 DNA reads TGCGCCAGCAGCAGATTATGGACTAGCGGGGAAAATGAGCAGTTCTTC. As protein: CASSRLWTSGENEQFF.

The chain employs TRBV7-9 and TRBJ1-1; D is ambiguous. This CDR3 is 15 amino acids long. The V gene lost 4 bases and the J gene lost 1 base, with 13 bases spanning the gap. The germline V gene encodes CDR1 SEHNR and CDR2 FQNEAQ (reference sequence). The CDR3 nucleotides read TGTGCCAGCAGCTCTCGGTCCGGAGGGAACACTGAAGCTTTCTTT. This encodes CASSSRSGGNTEAFF. Supplemented by reference TRBV7-9 and TRBJ1-1, the full variable domain reads DTGVSQNPRHKITKRGQNVTFRCDPISEHNRLYWYRQTLGQGPEFLTYFQNEAQLEKSRLLSDRFSAERPKGSFSTLEIQRTEQGDSAMYLCASSSRSGGNTEAFFGQGTRLTVV.